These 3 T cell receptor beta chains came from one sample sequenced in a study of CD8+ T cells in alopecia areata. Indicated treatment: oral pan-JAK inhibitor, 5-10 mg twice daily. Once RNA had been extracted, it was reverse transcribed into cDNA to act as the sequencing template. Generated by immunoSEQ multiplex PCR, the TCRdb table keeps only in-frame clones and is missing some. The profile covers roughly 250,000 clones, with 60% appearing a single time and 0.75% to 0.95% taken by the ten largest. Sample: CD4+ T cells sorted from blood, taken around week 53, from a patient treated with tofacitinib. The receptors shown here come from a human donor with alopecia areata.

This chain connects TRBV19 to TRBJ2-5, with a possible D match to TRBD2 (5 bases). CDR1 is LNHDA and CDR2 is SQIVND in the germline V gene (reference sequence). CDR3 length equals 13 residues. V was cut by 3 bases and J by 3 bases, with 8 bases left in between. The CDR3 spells CASSMAAEETQYF. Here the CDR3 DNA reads TGTGCCAGTAGTATGGCAGCGGAAGAGACCCAGTACTTC.

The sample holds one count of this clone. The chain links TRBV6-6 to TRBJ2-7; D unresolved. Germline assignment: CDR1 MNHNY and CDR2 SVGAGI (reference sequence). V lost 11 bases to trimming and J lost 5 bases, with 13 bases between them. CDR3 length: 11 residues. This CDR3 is CASIGVHEQYF. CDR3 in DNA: TGTGCCTCCATAGGAGTTCACGAGCAGTACTTC.

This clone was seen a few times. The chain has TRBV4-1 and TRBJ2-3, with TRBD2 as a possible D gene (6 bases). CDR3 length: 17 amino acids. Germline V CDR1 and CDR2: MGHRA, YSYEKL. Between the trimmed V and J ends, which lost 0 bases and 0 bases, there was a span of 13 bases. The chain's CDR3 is CASSQDRPSASTDTQYF. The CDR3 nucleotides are TGCGCCAGCAGCCAAGATAGGCCTAGCGCGAGCACAGATACGCAGTATTTT.